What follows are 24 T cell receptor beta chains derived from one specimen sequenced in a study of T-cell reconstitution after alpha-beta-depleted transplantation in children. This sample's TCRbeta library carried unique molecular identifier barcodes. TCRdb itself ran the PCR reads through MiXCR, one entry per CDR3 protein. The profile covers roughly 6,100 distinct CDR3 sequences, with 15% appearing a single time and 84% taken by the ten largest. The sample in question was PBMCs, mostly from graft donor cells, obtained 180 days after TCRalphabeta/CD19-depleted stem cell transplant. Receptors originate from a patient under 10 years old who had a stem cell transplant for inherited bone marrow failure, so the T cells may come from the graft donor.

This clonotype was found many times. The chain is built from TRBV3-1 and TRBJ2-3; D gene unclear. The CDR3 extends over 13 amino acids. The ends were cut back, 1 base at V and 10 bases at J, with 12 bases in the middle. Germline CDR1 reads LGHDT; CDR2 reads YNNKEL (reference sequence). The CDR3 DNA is TGTGCCAGCAGCCAAGGAAGCTACTTGTCGCAGTATTTT. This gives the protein CASSQGSYLSQYF.

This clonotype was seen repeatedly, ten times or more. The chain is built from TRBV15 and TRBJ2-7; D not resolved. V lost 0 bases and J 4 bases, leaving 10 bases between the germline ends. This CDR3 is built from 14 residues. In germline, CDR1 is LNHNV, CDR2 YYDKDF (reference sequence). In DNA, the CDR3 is TGTGCCACCAGCAGAGATTGGGGTATTTACGAGCAGTACTTC. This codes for CATSRDWGIYEQYF.

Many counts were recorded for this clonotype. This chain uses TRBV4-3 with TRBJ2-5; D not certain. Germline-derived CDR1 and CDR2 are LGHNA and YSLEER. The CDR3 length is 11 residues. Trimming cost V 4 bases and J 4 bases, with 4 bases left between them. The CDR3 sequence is CASSLGETQYF. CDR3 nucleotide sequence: TGCGCCAGCAGCCTGGGAGAGACCCAGTACTTC.

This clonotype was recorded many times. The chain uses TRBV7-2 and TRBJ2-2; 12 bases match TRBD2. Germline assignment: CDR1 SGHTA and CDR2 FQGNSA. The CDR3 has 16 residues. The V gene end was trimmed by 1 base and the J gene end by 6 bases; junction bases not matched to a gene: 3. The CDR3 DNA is TGTGCCAGCAGCTTAGGTCCTAGCGGGAGGGCCGGGGAGCTGTTTTTT. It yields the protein CASSLGPSGRAGELFF.

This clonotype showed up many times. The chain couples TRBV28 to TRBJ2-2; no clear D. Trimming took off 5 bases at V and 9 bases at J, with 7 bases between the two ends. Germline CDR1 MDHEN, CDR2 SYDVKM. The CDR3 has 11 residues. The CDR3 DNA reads TGTGCCAGCAGTGCCCCCCGGGAGCTGTTTTTT. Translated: CASSAPRELFF.

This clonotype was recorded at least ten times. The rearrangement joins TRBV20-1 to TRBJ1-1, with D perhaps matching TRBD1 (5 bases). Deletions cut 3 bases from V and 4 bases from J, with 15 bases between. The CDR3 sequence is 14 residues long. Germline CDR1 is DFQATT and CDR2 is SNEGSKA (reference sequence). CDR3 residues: CSASRGGYSTEAFF. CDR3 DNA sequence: TGCAGTGCTAGCCGCGGGGGGTATAGCACTGAAGCTTTCTTT.

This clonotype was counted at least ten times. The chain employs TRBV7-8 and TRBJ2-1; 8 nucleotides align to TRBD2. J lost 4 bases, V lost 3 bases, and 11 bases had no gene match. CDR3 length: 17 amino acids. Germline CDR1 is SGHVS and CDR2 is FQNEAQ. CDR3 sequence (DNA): TGTGCCAGCAGCTTTCTCGGGGGACTAGTGGGGTACAATGAGCAGTTCTTC. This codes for CASSFLGGLVGYNEQFF. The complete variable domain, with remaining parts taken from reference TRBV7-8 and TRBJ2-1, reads GAGVSQSPRYKVAKRGQDVALRCDPISGHVSLFWYQQALGQGPEFLTYFQNEAQLDKSGLPSDRFFAERPEGSVSTLKIQRTQQEDSAVYLCASSFLGGLVGYNEQFFGPGTRLTVL.

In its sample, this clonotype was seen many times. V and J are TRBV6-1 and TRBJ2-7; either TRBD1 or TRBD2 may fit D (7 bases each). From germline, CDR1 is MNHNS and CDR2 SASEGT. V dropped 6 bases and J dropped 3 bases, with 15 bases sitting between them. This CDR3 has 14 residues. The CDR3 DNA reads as TGTGCCAGCAGGAGGGAGGGGGCCGACTACGAGCAGTACTTC. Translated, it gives CASRREGADYEQYF.

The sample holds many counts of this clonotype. DNA of the CDR3: TGTGCCAGCAGCTTGGGGGGATTCCATAATTCACCCCTCCACTTT. The encoded protein is CASSLGGFHNSPLHF. The chain links TRBV5-6 to TRBJ1-6, with D uncertain. Germline CDR1 is SGHDT and CDR2 is YYEEEE. The germline V and J ends were trimmed by 0 bases and 5 bases, with 9 bases remaining between them. The CDR3 totals 15 residues. Filled out from reference TRBV5-6 and TRBJ1-6, the complete variable domain reads DAGVTQSPTHLIKTRGQQVTLRCSPKSGHDTVSWYQQALGQGPQFIFQYYEEEERQRGNFPDRFSGHQFPNYSSELNVNALLLGDSALYLCASSLGGFHNSPLHFGNGTRLTVT.

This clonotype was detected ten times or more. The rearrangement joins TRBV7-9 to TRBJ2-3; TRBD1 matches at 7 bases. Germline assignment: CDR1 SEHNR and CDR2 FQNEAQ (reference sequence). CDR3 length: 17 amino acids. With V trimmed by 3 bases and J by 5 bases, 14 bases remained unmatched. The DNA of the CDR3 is TGTGCCAGCAGCTTCTCCCGGGACAGCCCTAATGGAGATACGCAGTATTTT. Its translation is CASSFSRDSPNGDTQYF.

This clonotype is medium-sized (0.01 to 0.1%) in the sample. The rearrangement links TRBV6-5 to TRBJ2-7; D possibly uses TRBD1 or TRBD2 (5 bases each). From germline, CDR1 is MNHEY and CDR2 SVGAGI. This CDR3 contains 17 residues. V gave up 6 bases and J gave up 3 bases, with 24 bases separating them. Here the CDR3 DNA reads TGTGCCAGCAGCAATAGAATTGCCCGGGACCTCAACTACGAGCAGTACTTC. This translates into CASSNRIARDLNYEQYF.

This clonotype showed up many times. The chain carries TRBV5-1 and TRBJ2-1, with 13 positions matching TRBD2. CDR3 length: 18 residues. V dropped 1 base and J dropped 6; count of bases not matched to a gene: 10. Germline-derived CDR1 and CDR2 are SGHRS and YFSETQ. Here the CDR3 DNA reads TGCGCCAGCAGCTTGATCTATGGGGGACTAGCGGGATTCAATGAGCAGTTCTTC. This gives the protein CASSLIYGGLAGFNEQFF.

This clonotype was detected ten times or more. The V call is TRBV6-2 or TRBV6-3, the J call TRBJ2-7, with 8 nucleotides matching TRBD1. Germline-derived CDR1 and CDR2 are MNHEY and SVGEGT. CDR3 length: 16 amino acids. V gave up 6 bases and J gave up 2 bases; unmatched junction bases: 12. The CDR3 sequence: CASRGRTGLATYEQYF. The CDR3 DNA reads TGTGCCAGCAGGGGGCGGACAGGGTTGGCCACCTACGAGCAGTACTTC.

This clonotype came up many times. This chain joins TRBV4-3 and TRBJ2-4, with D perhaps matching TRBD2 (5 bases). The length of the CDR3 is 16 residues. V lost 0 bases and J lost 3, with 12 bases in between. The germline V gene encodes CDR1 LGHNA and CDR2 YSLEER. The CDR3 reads CASSQDLRGHKNIQYF. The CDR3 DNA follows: TGCGCCAGCAGCCAAGATCTACGAGGGCACAAAAACATTCAGTACTTC.

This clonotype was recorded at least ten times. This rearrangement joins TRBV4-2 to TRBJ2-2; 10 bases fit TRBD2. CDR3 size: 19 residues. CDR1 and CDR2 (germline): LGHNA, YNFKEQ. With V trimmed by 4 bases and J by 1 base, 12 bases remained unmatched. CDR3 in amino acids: CASSRGLAEERGNTGELFF. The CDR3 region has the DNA TGTGCCAGCAGCCGAGGACTAGCGGAGGAGAGAGGGAACACCGGGGAGCTGTTTTTT.

The CDR3 spells CASSLYRGLGTDTQYF. The CDR3 nucleotides read TGTGCCAGCAGCTTGTATCGGGGTCTGGGCACAGATACGCAGTATTTT. The chain couples TRBV5-4 to TRBJ2-3, with D perhaps TRBD2 (5 bases). This CDR3 region has 16 residues. With 1 base removed from V and 1 base from J, the gap between germline ends came to 13 bases. CDR1 and CDR2 from the germline V gene are SGHNT and YYREEE (reference sequence).

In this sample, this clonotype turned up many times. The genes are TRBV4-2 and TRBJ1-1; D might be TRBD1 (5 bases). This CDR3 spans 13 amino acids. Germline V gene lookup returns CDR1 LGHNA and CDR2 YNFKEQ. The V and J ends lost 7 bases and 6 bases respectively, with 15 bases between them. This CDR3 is CASTRGGLAEAFF. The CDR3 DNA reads TGTGCCAGCACCCGGGGGGGATTGGCTGAAGCTTTCTTT.

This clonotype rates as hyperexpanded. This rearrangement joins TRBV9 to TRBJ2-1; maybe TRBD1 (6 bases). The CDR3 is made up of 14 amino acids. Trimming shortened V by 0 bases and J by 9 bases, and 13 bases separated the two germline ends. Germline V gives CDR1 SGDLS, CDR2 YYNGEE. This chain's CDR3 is CASSVVEQGIEQFF. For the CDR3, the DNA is TGTGCCAGCAGCGTAGTGGAACAGGGCATTGAGCAGTTCTTC. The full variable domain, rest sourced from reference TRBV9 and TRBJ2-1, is DSGVTQTPKHLITATGQRVTLRCSPRSGDLSVYWYQQSLDQGLQFLIQYYNGEERAKGNILERFSAQQFPDLHSELNLSSLELGDSALYFCASSVVEQGIEQFFGPGTRLTVL.

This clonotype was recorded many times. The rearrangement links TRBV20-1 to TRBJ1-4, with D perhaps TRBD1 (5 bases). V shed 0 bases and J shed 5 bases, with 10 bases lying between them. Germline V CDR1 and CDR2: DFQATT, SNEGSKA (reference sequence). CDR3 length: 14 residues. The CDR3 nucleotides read TGCAGTGCTAGAGATCCGGGACCAAATGAAAAACTGTTTTTT. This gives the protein CSARDPGPNEKLFF.

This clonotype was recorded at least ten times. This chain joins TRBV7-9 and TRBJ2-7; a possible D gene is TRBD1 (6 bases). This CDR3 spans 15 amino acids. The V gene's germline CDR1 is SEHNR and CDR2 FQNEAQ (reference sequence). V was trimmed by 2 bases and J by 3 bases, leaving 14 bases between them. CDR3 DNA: TGTGCCAGCAGCTTACCTCCGGGACATATCTACGAGCAGTACTTC. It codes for CASSLPPGHIYEQYF.

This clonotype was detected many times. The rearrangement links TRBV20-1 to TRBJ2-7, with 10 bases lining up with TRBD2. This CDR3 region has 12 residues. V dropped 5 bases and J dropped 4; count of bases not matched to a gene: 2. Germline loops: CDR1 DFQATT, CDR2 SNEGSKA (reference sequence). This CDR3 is CSAAAGGYEQYF. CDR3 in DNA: TGCAGTGCTGCAGCGGGAGGGTACGAGCAGTACTTC.

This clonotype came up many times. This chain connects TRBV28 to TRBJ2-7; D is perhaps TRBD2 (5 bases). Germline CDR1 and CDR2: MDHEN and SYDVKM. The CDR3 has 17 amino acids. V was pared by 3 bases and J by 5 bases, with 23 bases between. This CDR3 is CASSLEAWASPNHEQYF. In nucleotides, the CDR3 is TGTGCCAGCAGTTTGGAGGCATGGGCCTCCCCCAACCACGAGCAGTACTTC.

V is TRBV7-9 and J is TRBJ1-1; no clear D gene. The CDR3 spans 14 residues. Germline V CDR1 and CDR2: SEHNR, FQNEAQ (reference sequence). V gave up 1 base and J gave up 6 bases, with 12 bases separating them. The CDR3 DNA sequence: TGTGCCAGCAGCTTAGATGCGAGGAGGGCTGAAGCTTTCTTT. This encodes CASSLDARRAEAFF. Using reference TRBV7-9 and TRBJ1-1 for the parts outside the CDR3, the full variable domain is DTGVSQNPRHKITKRGQNVTFRCDPISEHNRLYWYRQTLGQGPEFLTYFQNEAQLEKSRLLSDRFSAERPKGSFSTLEIQRTEQGDSAMYLCASSLDARRAEAFFGQGTRLTVV.

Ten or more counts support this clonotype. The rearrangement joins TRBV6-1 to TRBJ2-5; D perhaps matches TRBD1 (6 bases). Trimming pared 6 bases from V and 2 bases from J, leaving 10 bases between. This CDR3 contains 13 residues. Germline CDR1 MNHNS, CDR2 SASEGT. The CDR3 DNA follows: TGTGCCAGCAGGAAACAGGGACAAGAGACCCAGTACTTC. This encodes CASRKQGQETQYF.